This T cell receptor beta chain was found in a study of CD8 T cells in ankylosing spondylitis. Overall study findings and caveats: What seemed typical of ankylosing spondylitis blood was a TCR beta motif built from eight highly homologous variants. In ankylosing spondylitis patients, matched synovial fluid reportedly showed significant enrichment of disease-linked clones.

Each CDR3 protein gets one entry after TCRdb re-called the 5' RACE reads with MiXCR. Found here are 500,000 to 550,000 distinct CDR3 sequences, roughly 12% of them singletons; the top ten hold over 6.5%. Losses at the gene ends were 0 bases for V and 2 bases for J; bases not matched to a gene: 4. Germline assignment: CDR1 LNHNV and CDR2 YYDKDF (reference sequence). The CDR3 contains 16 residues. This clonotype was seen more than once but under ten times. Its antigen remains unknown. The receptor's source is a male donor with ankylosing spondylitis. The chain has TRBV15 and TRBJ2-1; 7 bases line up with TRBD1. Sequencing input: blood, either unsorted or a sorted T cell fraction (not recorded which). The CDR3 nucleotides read TGTGCCACCAGCAGAGATCAGAGGGGGCCCTACAATGAGCAGTTCTTC. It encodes CATSRDQRGPYNEQFF.